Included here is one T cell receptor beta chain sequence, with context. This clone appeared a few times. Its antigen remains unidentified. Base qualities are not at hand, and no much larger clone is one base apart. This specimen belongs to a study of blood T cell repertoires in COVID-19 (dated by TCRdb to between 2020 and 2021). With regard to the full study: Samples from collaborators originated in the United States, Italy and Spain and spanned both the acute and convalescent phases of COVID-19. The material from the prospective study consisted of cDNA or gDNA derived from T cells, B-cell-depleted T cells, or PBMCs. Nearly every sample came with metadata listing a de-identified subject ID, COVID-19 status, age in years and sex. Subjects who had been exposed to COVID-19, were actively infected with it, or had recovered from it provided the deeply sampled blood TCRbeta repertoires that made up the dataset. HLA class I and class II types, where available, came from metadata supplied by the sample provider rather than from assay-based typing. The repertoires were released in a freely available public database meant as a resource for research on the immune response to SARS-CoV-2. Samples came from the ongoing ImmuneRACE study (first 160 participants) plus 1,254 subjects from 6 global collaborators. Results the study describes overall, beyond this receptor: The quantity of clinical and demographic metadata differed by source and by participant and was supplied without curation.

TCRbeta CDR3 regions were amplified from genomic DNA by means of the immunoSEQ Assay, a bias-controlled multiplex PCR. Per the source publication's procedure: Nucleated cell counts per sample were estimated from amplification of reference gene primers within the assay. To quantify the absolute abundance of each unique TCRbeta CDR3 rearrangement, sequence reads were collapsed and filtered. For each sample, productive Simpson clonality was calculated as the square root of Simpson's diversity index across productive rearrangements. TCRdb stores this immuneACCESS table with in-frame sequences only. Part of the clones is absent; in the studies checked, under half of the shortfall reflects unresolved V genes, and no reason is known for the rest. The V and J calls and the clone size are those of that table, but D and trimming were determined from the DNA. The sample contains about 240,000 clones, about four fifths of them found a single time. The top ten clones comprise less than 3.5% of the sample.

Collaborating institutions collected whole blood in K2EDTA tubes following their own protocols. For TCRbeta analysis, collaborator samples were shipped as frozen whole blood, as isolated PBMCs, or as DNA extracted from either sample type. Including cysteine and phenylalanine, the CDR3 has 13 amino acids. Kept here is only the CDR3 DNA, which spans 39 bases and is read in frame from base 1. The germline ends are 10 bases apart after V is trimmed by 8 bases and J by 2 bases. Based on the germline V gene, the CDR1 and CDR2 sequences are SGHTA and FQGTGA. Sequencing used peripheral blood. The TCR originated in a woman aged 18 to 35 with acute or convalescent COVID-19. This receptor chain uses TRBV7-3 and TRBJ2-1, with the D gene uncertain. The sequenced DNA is TGTGCCAGCTCCCCAAGCACCTACAATGAGCAGTTCTTC. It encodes CASSPSTYNEQFF.